What follows describes a single T cell receptor beta chain. Its antigen is not identified. This entry comes from a study of post-analysis software for immune sequencing data. Unique molecular identifiers were carried by the TCR beta cDNA libraries. In TCRdb, the PCR reads were re-called with MiXCR into one record per CDR3 protein. The data contain approximately 160,000 distinct CDR3 sequences, approximately 30% of them singletons. Trimming took 3 bases from V and 4 from J, leaving 12 bases between them. The CDR3 extends over 14 amino acids. Germline V gene lookup returns CDR1 SGHAT and CDR2 FQNNGV. Notes on the study in general: Under F measure analysis, samples from one preparation batch co-clustered strongly. Controls showed lower frequencies than patients for a handful of TRBV segments, and TRBV5-6, TRBV5-1 and TRBV20-1 were among these.

V is TRBV11-2 and J is TRBJ1-1, with a weak D call TRBD1 (5 bases). Material: blood. The receptor comes from a girl aged 5 to 17 with multiple sclerosis. Here the CDR3 reads CASSFQGSSTEAFF. For the CDR3, the DNA is TGTGCCAGCAGCTTCCAGGGATCGAGCACTGAAGCTTTCTTT.